This T cell receptor (beta chain) came from a study of CD8 T cells in ankylosing spondylitis. Libraries of TCR beta came from quantitative 5'-RACE with molecular barcodes. TCRdb re-called the 5' RACE reads with MiXCR, one entry per CDR3 protein. This table holds under 250,000 distinct CDR3 sequences, 7% to 8% found once. Study results and caveats: In ankylosing spondylitis blood, a motif of fewer than 10 highly homologous TCR beta variants appeared characteristic. Disease-linked clones reportedly concentrated significantly in matched ankylosing spondylitis synovial fluid.

The germline V gene encodes CDR1 SGHAT and CDR2 FQNNGV. Trimming left V 4 bases short and J 5 bases short, with 8 bases between. The CDR3 has 13 amino acids. This clonotype has at least ten counts. Its antigen is unknown. This clonotype was sampled from a male donor with ankylosing spondylitis. Sequenced input: blood, either unsorted or a sorted T cell fraction (not recorded which). The chain links TRBV11-2 to TRBJ2-2, with D unclear. CDR3 sequence: CASSSGKTGELFF. The CDR3 region has the DNA TGTGCCAGCAGCTCCGGAAAGACCGGGGAGCTGTTTTTT.